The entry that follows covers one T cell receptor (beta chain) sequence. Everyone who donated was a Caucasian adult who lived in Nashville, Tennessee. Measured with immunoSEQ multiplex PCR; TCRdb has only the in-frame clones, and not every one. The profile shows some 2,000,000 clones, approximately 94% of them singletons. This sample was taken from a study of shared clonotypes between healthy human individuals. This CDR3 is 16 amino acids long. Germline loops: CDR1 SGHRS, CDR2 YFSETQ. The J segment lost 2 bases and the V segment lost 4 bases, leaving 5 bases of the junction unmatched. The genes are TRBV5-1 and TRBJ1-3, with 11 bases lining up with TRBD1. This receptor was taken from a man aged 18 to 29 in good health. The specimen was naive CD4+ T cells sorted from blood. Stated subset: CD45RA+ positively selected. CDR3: CASSQGQGGAGNTIYF. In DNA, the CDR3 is TGCGCCAGCAGCCAGGGACAGGGGGGTGCTGGAAACACCATATATTTT.